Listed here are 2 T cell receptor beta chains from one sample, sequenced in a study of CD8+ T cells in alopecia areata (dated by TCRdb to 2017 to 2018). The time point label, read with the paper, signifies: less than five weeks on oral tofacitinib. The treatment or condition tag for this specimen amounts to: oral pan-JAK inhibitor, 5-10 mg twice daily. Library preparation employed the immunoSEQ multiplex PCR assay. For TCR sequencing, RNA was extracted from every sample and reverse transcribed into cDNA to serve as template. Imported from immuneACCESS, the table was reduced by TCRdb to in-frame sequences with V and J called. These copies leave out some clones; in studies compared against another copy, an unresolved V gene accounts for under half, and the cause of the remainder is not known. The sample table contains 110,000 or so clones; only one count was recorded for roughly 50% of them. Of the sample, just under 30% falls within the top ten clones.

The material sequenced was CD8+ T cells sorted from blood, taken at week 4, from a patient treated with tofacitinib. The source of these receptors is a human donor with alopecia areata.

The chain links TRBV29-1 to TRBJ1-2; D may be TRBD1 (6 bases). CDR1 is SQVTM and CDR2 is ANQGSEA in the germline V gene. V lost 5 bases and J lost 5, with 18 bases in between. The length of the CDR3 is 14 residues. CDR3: CSVPQRDKGYGYTF. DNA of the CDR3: TGCAGCGTTCCACAACGGGACAAGGGTTATGGCTACACCTTC.

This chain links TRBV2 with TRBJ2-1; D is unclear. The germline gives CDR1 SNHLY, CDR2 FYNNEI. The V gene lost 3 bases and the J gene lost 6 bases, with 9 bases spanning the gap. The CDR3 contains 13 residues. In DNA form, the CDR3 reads TGTGCCAGCAGTGACCTGTTATCCAATGAGCAGTTCTTC. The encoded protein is CASSDLLSNEQFF.